The 2 T cell receptor beta chains in this list originate from one sample, sequenced in a study of metastatic and nonmetastatic thyroid tumors. Every patient was untreated before thyroid surgery. TCRdb reanalyzed the PCR reads with MiXCR. In the table there are roughly 57,000 clones, approximately 20% of which are singletons. The sequencing sample was made of blood. The receptors were gathered from a female donor with papillary thyroid cancer or a benign thyroid nodule (not recorded which). Some clones in this sample may be carry-over from other donors' samples.

This clone was recorded many times. This sequence joins TRBV5-5 and TRBJ1-1; the D is unclear. There are 15 residues in the CDR3. Germline lookup yields CDR1 SGHKS and CDR2 YYEKEE (reference sequence). Trimming removed 2 bases at V and 1 base at J, with 12 bases between. CDR3 coding DNA: TGTGCCAGCAGCTTTATCGTAGGATCGAACACTGAAGCTTTCTTT. It codes for CASSFIVGSNTEAFF. The full variable domain, in which reference TRBV5-5 and TRBJ1-1 provide the parts outside the CDR3, is DAGVTQSPTHLIKTRGQQVTLRCSPISGHKSVSWYQQVLGQGPQFIFQYYEKEERGRGNFPDRFSARQFPNYSSELNVNALLLGDSALYLCASSFIVGSNTEAFFGQGTRLTVV.

Of note for this clone: Relative to the germline gene, one junction end is altered; a read error may explain this. This chain uses TRBV20-1 with TRBJ2-7; TRBD2 matches at 8 bases. This CDR3 is built from 14 residues. The germline V gene has CDR1 DFQATT and CDR2 SNEGSKA (reference sequence). The CDR3 loop reads CSANKAGVPYQQYF. As DNA, the CDR3 is TGCAGTGCTAACAAAGCGGGAGTCCCCTACCAGCAGTACTTC.